Listed below are T cell receptor beta chains from one sample, sequenced in a study of a mutant IDH1 vaccine in newly diagnosed glioma. Antigens of these TCRs are unknown. Using immunoSEQ multiplex PCR, the repertoire was profiled, and TCRdb retains in-frame clones only, with some absent. The sample consists of about 65,000 clones, approximately 84% of them appearing once. The material was PBMCs, obtained from a glioma patient whose treatment included an IDH1 peptide vaccine. Receptor source: a man aged 25 to 40 with glioma. The CDR3 runs from the conserved cysteine through the conserved F or W. Each record gives: clone size, D gene, J gene, V gene, CDR3 DNA, CDR3 protein. The D gene is left open where the match is weak. The listing skips clone size in some rows; elsewhere it reads once, few, many or a size class.

clone size: .
D gene: TRBD1
J gene: TRBJ2-1
V gene: TRBV11-3
CDR3 DNA: TGTGCCAGCAGCTTCTCAGGACAGGGAAATGAGCAGTTCTTC
CDR3 protein: CASSFSGQGNEQFF

clone size: .
D gene: TRBD1
J gene: TRBJ2-7
V gene: TRBV7-8
CDR3 DNA: TGTGCCAGCAGCTTCGGGACAGGTTTCTACGAGCAGTACTTC
CDR3 protein: CASSFGTGFYEQYF

clone size: .
D gene: .
J gene: TRBJ1-2
V gene: TRBV11-2
CDR3 DNA: TGTGCCAGCAGCTTAGAGGAGGGAGCCTTCTATGGCTACACCTTC
CDR3 protein: CASSLEEGAFYGYTF

clone size: .
D gene: .
J gene: TRBJ2-3
V gene: TRBV5-1
CDR3 DNA: TGCGCCAGCAGCCCCACGGGGGGCGCAGATACGCAGTATTTT
CDR3 protein: CASSPTGGADTQYF

clone size: .
D gene: .
J gene: TRBJ1-1
V gene: TRBV6-4
CDR3 DNA: TGTGCCAGCAGTGACTCATTTACCGCAGGGATAGCTTTCTTT
CDR3 protein: CASSDSFTAGIAFF

clone size: .
D gene: TRBD1
J gene: TRBJ1-1
V gene: TRBV28
CDR3 DNA: TGTGCCAGCAATGAGCCAGGGGGCGCGGGCACTGAAGCTTTCTTT
CDR3 protein: CASNEPGGAGTEAFF

clone size: .
D gene: .
J gene: TRBJ2-7
V gene: TRBV4-1
CDR3 DNA: TGCGCCAGCAGCCAAGTACCCCAGGGTGGATACGAGCAGTACTTC
CDR3 protein: CASSQVPQGGYEQYF

clone size: .
D gene: .
J gene: TRBJ1-2
V gene: TRBV30
CDR3 DNA: TGTGCCTGGAGTGTCAAGGGCTTGAGGACTAACTATGGCTACACCTTC
CDR3 protein: CAWSVKGLRTNYGYTF

clone size: .
D gene: TRBD1
J gene: TRBJ1-2
V gene: TRBV29-1
CDR3 DNA: TGCAGCGTTGAAAGTCTGGGACAGGGGATGAGCTACACCTTC
CDR3 protein: CSVESLGQGMSYTF

clone size: .
D gene: .
J gene: TRBJ2-2
V gene: TRBV5-1
CDR3 DNA: TGCGCCAGCAGCTTGTACAGGGCGAACACCGGGGAGCTGTTTTTT
CDR3 protein: CASSLYRANTGELFF

clone size: .
D gene: .
J gene: TRBJ1-1
V gene: TRBV2
CDR3 DNA: TGTGCCAGCAGTGAACAGGGCTCGACAAAAGAAAAAGCTTTCTTT
CDR3 protein: CASSEQGSTKEKAFF

clone size: .
D gene: .
J gene: TRBJ2-2
V gene: TRBV5-1
CDR3 DNA: TGCGCCAGCAGCTTGAAAGTCTGGGGCTTCTTACAGGACGAAGCGAACACCGGGGAGCTGTTTTTT
CDR3 protein: CASSLKVWGFLQDEANTGELFF

clone size: .
D gene: .
J gene: TRBJ2-3
V gene: TRBV11-3
CDR3 DNA: TGTGCCAGCAGCTTAGCCGCGGGGCTAAAGGCTGGCACAGATACGCAGTATTTT
CDR3 protein: CASSLAAGLKAGTDTQYF

clone size: .
D gene: TRBD1
J gene: TRBJ1-2
V gene: TRBV27
CDR3 DNA: TGTGCCAGCAGTTTAAGGGGACAGGGAATGTATCCTAACTATGGCTACACCTTC
CDR3 protein: CASSLRGQGMYPNYGYTF

clone size: .
D gene: .
J gene: TRBJ1-5
V gene: TRBV2
CDR3 DNA: TGTGCCAGCAGTTACAATAGCAATCAGCCCCAGCATTTT
CDR3 protein: CASSYNSNQPQHF

clone size: .
D gene: .
J gene: TRBJ2-7
V gene: TRBV5-1
CDR3 DNA: TGCGCCAGCAGCTCAATCGGGAACGAGCAGTACTTC
CDR3 protein: CASSSIGNEQYF

clone size: .
D gene: TRBD1
J gene: TRBJ2-2
V gene: TRBV2
CDR3 DNA: TGTGCCAGCAGCGGGACAGGGGGGACCGGGGAGCTGTTTTTT
CDR3 protein: CASSGTGGTGELFF

clone size: .
D gene: .
J gene: TRBJ2-3
V gene: TRBV5-4
CDR3 DNA: TGTGCCAGCAGCTCCTTTCATGGGGCCGGGGTAGAAGATACGCAGTATTTT
CDR3 protein: CASSSFHGAGVEDTQYF

clone size: .
D gene: TRBD1
J gene: TRBJ1-4
V gene: TRBV5-6
CDR3 DNA: TGTGCCAGCAGCAGACCGGGACAGGGTGGAGAAAAACTGTTTTTT
CDR3 protein: CASSRPGQGGEKLFF

clone size: .
D gene: .
J gene: TRBJ1-4
V gene: TRBV7-6
CDR3 DNA: TGTGCCAGCAGCTTACTACAGGGTCGGGACCATAATGAAAAACTGTTTTTT
CDR3 protein: CASSLLQGRDHNEKLFF

clone size: .
D gene: TRBD2
J gene: TRBJ2-5
V gene: TRBV4-1
CDR3 DNA: TGCGCCAGCAGCCCGCCGGGACTAGCGGCCCAAGAGACCCAGTACTTC
CDR3 protein: CASSPPGLAAQETQYF

clone size: once
D gene: .
J gene: TRBJ2-2
V gene: TRBV9
CDR3 DNA: TGTGCCAGCAGCCAACCAGGGAGACTAGCGAACACCGGGGAGCTGTTTTTT
CDR3 protein: CASSQPGRLANTGELFF

clone size: .
D gene: .
J gene: TRBJ2-5
V gene: TRBV4-1
CDR3 DNA: TGCGCCAGCAGCCTCGATCGGACAGCCCGACAAGAGACCCAGTACTTC
CDR3 protein: CASSLDRTARQETQYF

clone size: .
D gene: TRBD1
J gene: TRBJ1-2
V gene: TRBV6-1
CDR3 DNA: TGTGCCAGCAGTGCAGGGGGGGGAACCAACTATGGCTACACCTTC
CDR3 protein: CASSAGGGTNYGYTF

clone size: few
D gene: .
J gene: TRBJ1-6
V gene: TRBV5-4
CDR3 DNA: TGTGCCAGCGGAACGGAATCCTCGGGTTCACCCCTCCACTTT
CDR3 protein: CASGTESSGSPLHF

clone size: .
D gene: TRBD2
J gene: TRBJ2-7
V gene: TRBV5-6
CDR3 DNA: TGTGCCAGCAGCCTTTCAGCGGGGGAGGTGGTATACGAGCAGTACTTC
CDR3 protein: CASSLSAGEVVYEQYF

clone size: once
D gene: .
J gene: TRBJ2-1
V gene: TRBV18
CDR3 DNA: TGTGCCAGCTCACCAAGTGGGGCAGCTTCTTTCTCCTACAATGAGCAGTTCTTC
CDR3 protein: CASSPSGAASFSYNEQFF

clone size: .
D gene: .
J gene: TRBJ1-3
V gene: TRBV11-2
CDR3 DNA: TGTGCCAGCAGCAAAGCGGGTGAGAGCTCTGGAAACACCATATATTTT
CDR3 protein: CASSKAGESSGNTIYF

clone size: .
D gene: TRBD1
J gene: TRBJ1-3
V gene: TRBV6-1
CDR3 DNA: TGTGCCACCCGTATACAGGGGGCCAGGGGAAACACCATATATTTT
CDR3 protein: CATRIQGARGNTIYF